This TCR beta chain appears in the sequencing data of a study of blood T cell repertoires in COVID-19 (dated by TCRdb to the early 2020s). For context, the study as a whole: Collaborator samples came from the United States, Italy and Spain and covered acute and convalescent phases of COVID-19. Where available, HLA class I and class II types were obtained from metadata supplied by the sample provider rather than from assay-based typing. Deeply sampled blood TCRbeta repertoires from subjects exposed to, actively infected with, or recovered from COVID-19 were included in the dataset. A de-identified subject ID, COVID-19 status, age in years and sex were almost always included in the sample metadata. The repertoires were made available in a free public database intended to serve as a resource for research on the immune response to SARS-CoV-2. The material from the prospective study consisted of cDNA or gDNA derived from T cells, B-cell-depleted T cells, or PBMCs. Samples came from the ongoing ImmuneRACE study (first 160 participants) plus 1,254 subjects from 6 global collaborators. What the authors observed across the whole study: The amount of clinical and demographic metadata varied by source and participant and was provided uncurated.

The immunoSEQ Assay, a bias-controlled multiplex PCR, was used to amplify TCRbeta CDR3 regions from genomic DNA. As for the original processing: Within the assay, amplification of reference gene primers was used to estimate how many nucleated cells each sample contained. Sequence reads were collapsed and filtered to measure the absolute abundance of every unique TCRbeta CDR3 rearrangement. For each sample, productive Simpson clonality was calculated by taking the square root of Simpson's diversity index across productive rearrangements. TCRdb's version of the immuneACCESS table is confined to in-frame rearrangements and falls short of the full clone set. An unresolved V gene accounts for under half of the shortfall where checked; the remainder is of unknown origin. That table is the source of V, J and clone size, and D and trimming were worked out from the DNA. This sample lists about 110,000 clones; approximately 79% were detected once. 20% to 25% of the sample belongs to the ten largest clones.

Each collaborating institution followed its own protocols to collect whole blood in K2EDTA tubes. For TCRbeta analysis, collaborator samples were shipped as frozen whole blood, as isolated PBMCs, or as DNA extracted from either sample type. The germline V gene gives CDR1 as SGHTA and CDR2 as FQGTGA. The CDR3 measures 13 amino acids from cysteine to phenylalanine. Kept here is only the CDR3 DNA, which spans 39 bases and is read in frame from base 1. V and J lose 2 bases and 4 bases, and a span of 8 bases separates them. Details on this clone: The target of this receptor is not known. There are no base qualities to consult, and no much larger clone falls within one base.

Sequencing input: peripheral blood. The clonotype comes from a man in his 70s with active or convalescent COVID-19. This chain joins TRBV7-3 to TRBJ2-5, and possibly TRBD2, on 5 matching bases. The bases read TGTGCCAGCAGCTTAGGAGGAGGAGAGACCCAGTACTTC. It translates to CASSLGGGETQYF.